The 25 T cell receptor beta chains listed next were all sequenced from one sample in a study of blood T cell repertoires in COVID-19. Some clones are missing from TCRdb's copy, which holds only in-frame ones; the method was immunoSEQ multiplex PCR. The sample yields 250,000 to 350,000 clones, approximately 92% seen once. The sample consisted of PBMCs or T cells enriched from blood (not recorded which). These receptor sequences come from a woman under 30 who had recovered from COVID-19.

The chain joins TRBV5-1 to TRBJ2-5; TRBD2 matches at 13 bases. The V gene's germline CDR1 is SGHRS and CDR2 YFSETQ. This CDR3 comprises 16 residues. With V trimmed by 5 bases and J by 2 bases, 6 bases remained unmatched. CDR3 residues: CASSWGTSGAQETQYF. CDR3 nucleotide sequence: TGCGCCAGCAGTTGGGGGACTAGCGGGGCGCAAGAGACCCAGTACTTC.

Here the CDR3 reads CAWTEGGTEAFF. In DNA, the CDR3 is TGTGCCTGGACCGAAGGGGGCACTGAAGCTTTCTTT. V gene TRBV30 combines with J gene TRBJ1-1, with D tentatively TRBD1 (6 bases). This CDR3 region has 12 residues. Trimming left V 4 bases short and J 4 bases short, with 10 bases between. Germline CDR1 is GTSNPN and CDR2 is SVGIG (reference sequence).

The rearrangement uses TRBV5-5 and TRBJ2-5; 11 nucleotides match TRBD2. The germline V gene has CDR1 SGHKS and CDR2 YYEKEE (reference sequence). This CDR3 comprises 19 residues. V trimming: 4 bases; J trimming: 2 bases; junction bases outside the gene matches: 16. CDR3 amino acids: CASSILGTSGKTLQETQYF. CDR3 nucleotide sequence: TGTGCCAGCAGCATCCTAGGGACTAGCGGAAAAACTCTTCAAGAGACCCAGTACTTC. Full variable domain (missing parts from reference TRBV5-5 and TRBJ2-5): DAGVTQSPTHLIKTRGQQVTLRCSPISGHKSVSWYQQVLGQGPQFIFQYYEKEERGRGNFPDRFSARQFPNYSSELNVNALLLGDSALYLCASSILGTSGKTLQETQYFGPGTRLLVL.

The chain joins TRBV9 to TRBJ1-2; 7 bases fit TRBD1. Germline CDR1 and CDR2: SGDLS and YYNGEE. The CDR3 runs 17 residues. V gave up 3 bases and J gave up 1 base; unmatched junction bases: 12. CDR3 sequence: CASSAEPEGQRNYGYTF. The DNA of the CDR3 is TGTGCCAGCAGCGCCGAACCCGAGGGACAGCGTAACTATGGCTACACCTTC.

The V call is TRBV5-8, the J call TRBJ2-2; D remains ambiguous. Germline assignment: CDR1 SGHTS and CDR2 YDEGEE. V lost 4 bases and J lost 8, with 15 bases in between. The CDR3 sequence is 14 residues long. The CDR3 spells CASSPRVNAGELFF. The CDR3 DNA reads TGTGCCAGCAGCCCCCGCGTGAATGCAGGGGAGCTGTTTTTT.

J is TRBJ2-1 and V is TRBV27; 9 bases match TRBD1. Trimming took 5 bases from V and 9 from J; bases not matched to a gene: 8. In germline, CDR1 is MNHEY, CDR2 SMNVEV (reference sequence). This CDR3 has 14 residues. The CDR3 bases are TGTGCCAGCAGTCCCGGGACAGGGCATGTTGAGCAGTTCTTC. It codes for CASSPGTGHVEQFF.

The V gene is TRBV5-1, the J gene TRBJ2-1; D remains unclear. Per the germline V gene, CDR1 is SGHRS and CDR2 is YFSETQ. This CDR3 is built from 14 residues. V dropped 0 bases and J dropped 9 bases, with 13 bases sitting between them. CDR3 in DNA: TGCGCCAGCAGCTTGGGCCCGGAAACTACTGAGCAGTTCTTC. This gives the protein CASSLGPETTEQFF.

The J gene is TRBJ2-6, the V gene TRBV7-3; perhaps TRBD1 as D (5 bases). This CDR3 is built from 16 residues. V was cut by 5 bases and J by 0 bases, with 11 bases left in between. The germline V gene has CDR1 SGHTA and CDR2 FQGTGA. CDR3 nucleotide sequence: TGTGCCAGCAGCGACTTAGGGGTCTCTGGGGCCAACGTCCTGACTTTC. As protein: CASSDLGVSGANVLTF.

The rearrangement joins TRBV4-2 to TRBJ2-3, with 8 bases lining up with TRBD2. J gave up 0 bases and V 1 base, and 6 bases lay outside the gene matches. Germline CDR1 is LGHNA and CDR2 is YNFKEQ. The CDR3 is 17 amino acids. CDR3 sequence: CASSQGGLGTSTDTQYF. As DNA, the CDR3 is TGTGCCAGCAGCCAAGGGGGACTAGGAACTAGCACAGATACGCAGTATTTT.

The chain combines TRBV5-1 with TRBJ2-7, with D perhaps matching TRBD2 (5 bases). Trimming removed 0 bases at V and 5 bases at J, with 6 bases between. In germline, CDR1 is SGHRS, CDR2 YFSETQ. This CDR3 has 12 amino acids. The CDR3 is CASSLAGDEQYF. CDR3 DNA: TGCGCCAGCAGCTTGGCCGGGGACGAGCAGTACTTC. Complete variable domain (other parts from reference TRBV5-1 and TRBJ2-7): KAGVTQTPRYLIKTRGQQVTLSCSPISGHRSVSWYQQTPGQGLQFLFEYFSETQRNKGNFPGRFSGRQFSNSRSEMNVSTLELGDSALYLCASSLAGDEQYFGPGTRLTVT.

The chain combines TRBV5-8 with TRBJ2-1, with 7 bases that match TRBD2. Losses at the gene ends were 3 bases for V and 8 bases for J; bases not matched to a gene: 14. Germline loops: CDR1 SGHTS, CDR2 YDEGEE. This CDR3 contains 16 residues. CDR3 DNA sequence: TGTGCCAGCAGCTCGGCGGGGGACGGAGATCAGGATGAGCAGTTCTTC. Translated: CASSSAGDGDQDEQFF.

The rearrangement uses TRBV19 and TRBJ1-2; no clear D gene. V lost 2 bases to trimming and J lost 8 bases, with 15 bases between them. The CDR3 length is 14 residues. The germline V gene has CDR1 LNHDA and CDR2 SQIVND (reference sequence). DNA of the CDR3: TGTGCCAGTAGTATATTCGAGTTTCCCTACGGCTACACCTTC. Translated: CASSIFEFPYGYTF.

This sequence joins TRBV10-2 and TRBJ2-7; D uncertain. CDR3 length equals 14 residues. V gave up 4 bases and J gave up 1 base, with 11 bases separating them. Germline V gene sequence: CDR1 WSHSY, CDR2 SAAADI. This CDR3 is CASSGFETSYEQYF. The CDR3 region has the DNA TGCGCCAGCAGTGGGTTCGAAACATCCTACGAGCAGTACTTC.

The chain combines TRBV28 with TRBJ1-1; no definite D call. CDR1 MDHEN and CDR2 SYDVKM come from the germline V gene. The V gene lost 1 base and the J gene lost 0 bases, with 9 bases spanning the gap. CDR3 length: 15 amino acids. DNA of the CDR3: TGTGCCAGCAGTTTATCACAATCGATGAACACTGAAGCTTTCTTT. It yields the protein CASSLSQSMNTEAFF.

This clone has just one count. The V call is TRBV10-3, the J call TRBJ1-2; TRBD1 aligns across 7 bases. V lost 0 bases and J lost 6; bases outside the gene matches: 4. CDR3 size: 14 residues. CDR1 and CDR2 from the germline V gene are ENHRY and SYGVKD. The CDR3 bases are TGTGCCATCAGTGAGTCGACAGGGTACGATGGCTACACCTTC. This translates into CAISESTGYDGYTF.

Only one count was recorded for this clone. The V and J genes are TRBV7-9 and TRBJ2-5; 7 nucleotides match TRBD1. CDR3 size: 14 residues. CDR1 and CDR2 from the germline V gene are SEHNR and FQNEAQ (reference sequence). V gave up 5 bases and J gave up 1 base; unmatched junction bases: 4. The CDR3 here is CASSPGQTQETQYF. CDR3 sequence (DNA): TGTGCCAGCAGCCCGGGACAGACCCAAGAGACCCAGTACTTC.

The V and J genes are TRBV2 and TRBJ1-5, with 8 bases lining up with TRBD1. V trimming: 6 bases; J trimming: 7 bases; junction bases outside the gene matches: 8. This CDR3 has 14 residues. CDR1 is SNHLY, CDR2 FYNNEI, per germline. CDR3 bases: TGTGCCAGCAGGACAGGGGCTCTTAGGCAGCCCCAGCATTTT. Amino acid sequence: CASRTGALRQPQHF.

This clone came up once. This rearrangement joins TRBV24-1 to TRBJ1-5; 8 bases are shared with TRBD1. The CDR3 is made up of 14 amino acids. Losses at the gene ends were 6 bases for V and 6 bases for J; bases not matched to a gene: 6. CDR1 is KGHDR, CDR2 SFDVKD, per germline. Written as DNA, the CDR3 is TGTGCCACCAGTCCAGGGGGCGCTGGTCAGCCCCAGCATTTT. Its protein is CATSPGGAGQPQHF.

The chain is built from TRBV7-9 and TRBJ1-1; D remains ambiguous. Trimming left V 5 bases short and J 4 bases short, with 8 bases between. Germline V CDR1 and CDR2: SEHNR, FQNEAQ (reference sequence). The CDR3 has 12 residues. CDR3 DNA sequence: TGTGCCAGCAGCCCCCGCGTCACTGAAGCTTTCTTT. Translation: CASSPRVTEAFF.

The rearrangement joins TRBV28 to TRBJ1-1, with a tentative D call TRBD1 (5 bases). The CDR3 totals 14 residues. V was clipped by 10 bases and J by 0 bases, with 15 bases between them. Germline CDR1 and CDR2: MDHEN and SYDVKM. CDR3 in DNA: TGTGCCACCTACGAGGGAGGGGTGAACACTGAAGCTTTCTTT. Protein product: CATYEGGVNTEAFF.

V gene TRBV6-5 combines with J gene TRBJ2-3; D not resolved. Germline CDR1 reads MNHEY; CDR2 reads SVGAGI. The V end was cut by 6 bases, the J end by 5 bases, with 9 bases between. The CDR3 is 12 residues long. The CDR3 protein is CASRREEDTQYF. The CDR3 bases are TGTGCCAGCAGACGTGAGGAAGATACGCAGTATTTT.

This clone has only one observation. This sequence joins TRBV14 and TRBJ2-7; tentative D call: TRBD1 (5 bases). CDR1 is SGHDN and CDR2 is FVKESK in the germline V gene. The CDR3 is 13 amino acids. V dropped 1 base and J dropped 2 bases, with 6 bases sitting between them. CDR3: CASSQGGPYEQYF. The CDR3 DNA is TGTGCCAGCAGCCAAGGGGGCCCCTACGAGCAGTACTTC.

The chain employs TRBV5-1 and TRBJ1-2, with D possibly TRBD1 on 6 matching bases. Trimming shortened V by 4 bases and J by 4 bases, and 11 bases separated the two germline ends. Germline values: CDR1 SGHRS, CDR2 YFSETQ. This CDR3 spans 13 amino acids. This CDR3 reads CASSRDRSYGYTF. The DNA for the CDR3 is TGCGCCAGCAGCCGAGACAGGAGCTATGGCTACACCTTC. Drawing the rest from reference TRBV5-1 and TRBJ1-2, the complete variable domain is KAGVTQTPRYLIKTRGQQVTLSCSPISGHRSVSWYQQTPGQGLQFLFEYFSETQRNKGNFPGRFSGRQFSNSRSEMNVSTLELGDSALYLCASSRDRSYGYTFGSGTRLTVV.

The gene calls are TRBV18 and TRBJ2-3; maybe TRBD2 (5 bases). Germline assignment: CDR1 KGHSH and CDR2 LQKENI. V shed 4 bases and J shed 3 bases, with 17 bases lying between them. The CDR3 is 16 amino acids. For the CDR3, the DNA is TGTGCCAGCTCACTCGGACCCCCTCGGGGAACAGATACGCAGTATTTT. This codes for CASSLGPPRGTDTQYF.

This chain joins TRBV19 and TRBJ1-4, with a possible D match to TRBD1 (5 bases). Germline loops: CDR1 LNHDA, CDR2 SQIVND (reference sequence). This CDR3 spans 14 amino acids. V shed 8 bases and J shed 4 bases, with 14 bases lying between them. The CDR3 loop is CASAVGTVNEKLFF. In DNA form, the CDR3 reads TGTGCCAGTGCGGTCGGGACTGTTAATGAAAAACTGTTTTTT.